These 3 T cell receptor beta chains were sequenced from one sample in a study of cytomegalovirus exposure and HLA in healthy donors. The PCR made use of 60 Vbeta and 13 Jbeta primers. Sequencing was performed with immunoSEQ multiplex PCR; in TCRdb, only in-frame clones are kept and a portion is missing. The sample has under 200,000 clones, 68% seen once; the top ten hold less than 1.5%. Specimen: PBMCs. The source is a man aged 45-65 years in good health and CMV-seronegative.

This rearrangement joins TRBV4-1 to TRBJ1-1; D call uncertain. This CDR3 is 17 amino acids long. Germline CDR1 and CDR2: MGHRA and YSYEKL. Trimming took off 4 bases at V and 4 bases at J, with 22 bases between the two ends. The chain's CDR3 is CASSRPFNEVEGTEAFF. The DNA of the CDR3 is TGCGCCAGCAGCCGCCCCTTTAACGAGGTGGAGGGCACTGAAGCTTTCTTT.

Concerning this clone itself: One end of the junction does not line up with germline, which may come from a read error. The chain recombines TRBV7-9 with TRBJ2-5, with D possibly TRBD2 on 7 matching bases. The CDR3 has 15 amino acids. The germline V gene encodes CDR1 SEHNR and CDR2 FQNEAQ (reference sequence). The CDR3 loop is CSSSLEWGGKETQYF. CDR3 DNA sequence: TGTTCCAGCAGCTTAGAGTGGGGGGGCAAGGAGACCCAGTACTTC.

This clone was seen a few times. V and J are TRBV5-6 and TRBJ2-4; D is possibly TRBD1 (6 bases). V gave up 0 bases and J gave up 0 bases, with 19 bases separating them. This CDR3 comprises 19 residues. Looked up from germline, CDR1 is SGHDT and CDR2 is YYEEEE. In DNA form, the CDR3 reads TGTGCCAGCAGCTTGGACAGGGCGAGTAGGGGCCTAGCCAAAAACATTCAGTACTTC. Its protein is CASSLDRASRGLAKNIQYF.